These 9 T cell receptor beta chains were all obtained from the same sample, sequenced in a study of T cell responses to AZD1222 COVID-19 vaccine. The data were produced by immunoSEQ multiplex PCR, yet TCRdb's version contains in-frame clones alone and is incomplete. The sample shows around 99,000 clones, around 90% of them seen only once. Specimen: peripheral blood, collected on day 0 of AZD1222 vaccination. Every receptor here comes from an adult in good health.

V usage is TRBV3-1 (or the pseudogene TRBV3-2) and J usage is TRBJ1-6; D unclear. Germline-derived CDR1 and CDR2 are LGHDT and YNNKEL (reference sequence). Trimming shortened V by 2 bases and J by 10 bases, and 6 bases separated the two germline ends. This CDR3 contains 12 residues. CDR3 in amino acids: CASSQHMSPLHF. In DNA form, the CDR3 reads TGTGCCAGCAGCCAACACATGTCACCCCTCCACTTT.

The chain uses TRBV28 and TRBJ1-5; tentative D call: TRBD1 (5 bases). With 2 bases removed from V and 5 bases from J, the gap between germline ends came to 10 bases. CDR3 length: 14 amino acids. Per germline, CDR1 MDHEN and CDR2 SYDVKM. CDR3 sequence reads: CASSLGGLDQPQHF. The DNA of the CDR3 is TGTGCCAGCAGTTTAGGGGGGTTGGATCAGCCCCAGCATTTT.

The chain joins TRBV11-2 to TRBJ2-7; TRBD1 matches at 9 bases. With 2 bases clipped from V and 4 bases from J, the junction kept 6 bases outside the gene matches. The CDR3 covers 15 residues. From germline, CDR1 is SGHAT and CDR2 FQNNGV. CDR3 protein: CASSLPGTGRYEQYF. The CDR3 coding sequence is TGTGCCAGCAGCTTACCCGGGACAGGGAGATACGAGCAGTACTTC.

J is TRBJ2-2 and V is TRBV6-6; possibly TRBD1 for D (6 bases). Germline-derived CDR1 and CDR2 are MNHNY and SVGAGI (reference sequence). CDR3 length: 14 amino acids. Trimming took 2 bases from V and 6 from J, leaving 10 bases between them. For the CDR3, the DNA is TGTGCCAGCAGTTACGCCCAGGGGTCCGGGGAGCTGTTTTTT. Protein: CASSYAQGSGELFF.

There are a few counts of this clone. The V gene is TRBV7-9, the J gene TRBJ1-2; 7 nucleotides align to TRBD1. Looked up from germline, CDR1 is SEHNR and CDR2 is FQNEAQ (reference sequence). With 2 bases clipped from V and 5 bases from J, the junction kept 8 bases outside the gene matches. The CDR3 is 15 amino acids. The CDR3 DNA follows: TGTGCCAGCAGCTTACTGGGACAGAACACTTATGGCTACACCTTC. Encoded protein: CASSLLGQNTYGYTF.

The CDR3 here is CASSLGPGDTEAFF. The CDR3 nucleotides are TGCGCCAGCAGCTTGGGGCCGGGGGACACTGAAGCTTTCTTT. This chain connects TRBV5-1 to TRBJ1-1, with D possibly matching TRBD1 (5 bases). Germline CDR1 and CDR2: SGHRS and YFSETQ. V lost 0 bases to trimming and J lost 3 bases, with 9 bases between them. The CDR3 loop spans 14 amino acids.

The rearrangement joins TRBV5-5 to TRBJ1-1; 9 bases align to TRBD1. Germline loops: CDR1 SGHKS, CDR2 YYEKEE (reference sequence). This CDR3 comprises 16 residues. Trimming took 5 bases from V and 0 from J; bases not matched to a gene: 8. The CDR3 nucleotides are TGTGCCAGCAGTCGACAGGGGGGGTTCATGAACACTGAAGCTTTCTTT. Amino acid sequence: CASSRQGGFMNTEAFF.

This clone was observed a single time. V usage is TRBV18 and J usage is TRBJ1-4; possible D gene TRBD1, 5 bases. In germline, CDR1 is KGHSH, CDR2 LQKENI. V lost 3 bases and J 7 bases, leaving 15 bases between the germline ends. CDR3 size: 15 residues. In nucleotides, the CDR3 is TGTGCCAGCTCACCCACGGGGACGGCTAGTGAAAAACTGTTTTTT. It is translated as CASSPTGTASEKLFF.

V gene TRBV28 combines with J gene TRBJ1-1, with D possibly matching TRBD1 (5 bases). The CDR3 contains 22 residues. Looked up from germline, CDR1 is MDHEN and CDR2 is SYDVKM. Trimming left V 7 bases short and J 6 bases short, with 42 bases between. Here the CDR3 reads CASTPASSFPRGERTYGSEAFF. The CDR3 nucleotides are TGTGCCAGCACCCCTGCCAGCAGTTTCCCCCGGGGGGAGAGGACTTATGGCTCTGAAGCTTTCTTT. The full variable domain, completed using reference TRBV28 and TRBJ1-1, is DVKVTQSSRYLVKRTGEKVFLECVQDMDHENMFWYRQDPGLGLRLIYFSYDVKMKEKGDIPEGYSVSREKKERFSLILESASTNQTSMYLCASTPASSFPRGERTYGSEAFFGQGTRLTVV.